This TCR beta chain was documented in a study of cytomegalovirus exposure and HLA in healthy donors. Background on the study: Findings of an earlier analysis included some 120 million unique TCR beta sequences from roughly 190 million T cells.

Overall study findings and caveats: In vitro data verified three CMV-associated chains as specific for CMV antigens. A previous analysis found most TCR beta V segments productive roughly 90% or roughly 30% of the time. A later analysis reportedly identified an Asian-associated ancestry cluster as carrying fewer N-insertions than the roughly 670-donor mean.

This clone was observed a handful of times. Its antigen remains unknown. Germline V lookup: CDR1 LGHNA, CDR2 YNFKEQ. The V gene end was trimmed by 5 bases and the J gene end by 8 bases; junction bases not matched to a gene: 8. The CDR3 covers 15 residues. PCR primers comprised 60 Vbeta and 13 Jbeta primers. The protocol was immunoSEQ multiplex PCR, while the TCRdb copy is restricted to in-frame clones and leaves out a portion. Altogether about 120,000 clones are present, nearly 80% being singletons, with the ten largest covering roughly 5.9%. The V and J genes are TRBV4-2 and TRBJ1-6, with 8 bases matching TRBD1. Specimen: PBMCs. The source is a woman aged 40-49 years in good health and CMV-seronegative. CDR3 DNA: TGTGCCAGCAGCTTTCACAGGGGGACGGATTCACCCCTCCACTTT. The encoded protein is CASSFHRGTDSPLHF.